This TCR beta chain was captured in a study of blood T cell repertoires in COVID-19. Looking at the study overall: The United States, Italy and Spain supplied acute and convalescent COVID-19 samples. From T cells, B-cell-depleted T cells, or PBMCs came the material, which was cDNA or gDNA.

In the study's own analysis: It was from reference gene primer amplification that nucleated cell counts were estimated. Measured with immunoSEQ multiplex PCR; TCRdb has only the in-frame clones, and not every one. V and J calls and clone size are given by that table; D and trimming were obtained from the DNA. The repertoire includes over 130,000 clones, 65% to 90% of them detected once, and roughly 3.4% sits in the top ten. This CDR3 has 15 residues. Germline assignment: CDR1 SGHNT and CDR2 YYREEE (reference sequence). V was clipped by 4 bases and J by 1 base; unmatched bases: 6. Sequences were obtained from peripheral blood. The clonotype was recovered from a man between 70 and 80 years old with acute or convalescent COVID-19. The J gene is TRBJ2-3, the V gene TRBV5-4; TRBD1 matches at 7 bases. CDR3 residues: CASSPTGDRTDTQYF. CDR3 DNA: TGTGCCAGCAGCCCAACAGGGGACCGCACAGATACGCAGTATTTT.